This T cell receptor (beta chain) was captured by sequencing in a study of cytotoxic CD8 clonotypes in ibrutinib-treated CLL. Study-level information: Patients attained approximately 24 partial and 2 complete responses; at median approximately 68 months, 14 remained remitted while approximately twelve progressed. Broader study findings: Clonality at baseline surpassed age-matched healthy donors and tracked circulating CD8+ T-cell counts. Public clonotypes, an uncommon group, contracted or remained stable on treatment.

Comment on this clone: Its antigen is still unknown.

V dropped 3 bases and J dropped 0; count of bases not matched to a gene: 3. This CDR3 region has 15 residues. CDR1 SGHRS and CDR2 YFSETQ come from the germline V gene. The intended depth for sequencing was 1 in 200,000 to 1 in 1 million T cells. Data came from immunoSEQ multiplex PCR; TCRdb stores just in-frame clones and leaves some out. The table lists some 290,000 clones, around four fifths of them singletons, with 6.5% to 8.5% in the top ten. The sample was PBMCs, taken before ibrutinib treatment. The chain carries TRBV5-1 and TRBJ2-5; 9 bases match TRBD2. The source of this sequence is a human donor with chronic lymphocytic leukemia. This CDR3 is CASSSPSGDQETQYF. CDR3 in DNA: TGCGCCAGCAGCTCCCCTAGCGGGGACCAAGAGACCCAGTACTTC.